This T cell receptor (beta chain) derives from a study of Graves' ophthalmopathy and Graves' hyperthyroidism. Amplified material comprised TCR beta CDR3 regions derived from RNA transcripts. Investigators did first-round RT-PCR with HTBI primers, then second-round multiplex PCR. One entry per CDR3 protein results from TCRdb running MiXCR on the multiplex PCR reads. Here the sample spans about 740,000 distinct CDR3 sequences, roughly two fifths being singletons. This clonotype was recorded many times. Its antigen is not identified. The CDR3 covers 15 residues. V dropped 4 bases and J dropped 5; count of bases not matched to a gene: 8. Germline V gene sequence: CDR1 SEHNR, CDR2 FQNEAQ (reference sequence). General study points: The model forecast ophthalmopathy progression, reaching around 70% sensitivity and approximately 72% specificity.

Excluded: other autoimmune disease, uncontrolled infection, pregnancy or lactation. The specimen sequenced was peripheral blood. The clonotype comes from an adult man with Graves' ophthalmopathy. J is TRBJ2-5 and V is TRBV7-9; 9 bases are shared with TRBD2. The CDR3 is CASSSPGAGGETQYF. Here the CDR3 DNA reads TGTGCCAGCAGCTCGCCAGGAGCGGGGGGTGAGACCCAGTACTTC. Full variable domain (rest looked up from reference TRBV7-9 and TRBJ2-5): DTGVSQNPRHKITKRGQNVTFRCDPISEHNRLYWYRQTLGQGPEFLTYFQNEAQLEKSRLLSDRFSAERPKGSFSTLEIQRTEQGDSAMYLCASSSPGAGGETQYFGPGTRLLVL.